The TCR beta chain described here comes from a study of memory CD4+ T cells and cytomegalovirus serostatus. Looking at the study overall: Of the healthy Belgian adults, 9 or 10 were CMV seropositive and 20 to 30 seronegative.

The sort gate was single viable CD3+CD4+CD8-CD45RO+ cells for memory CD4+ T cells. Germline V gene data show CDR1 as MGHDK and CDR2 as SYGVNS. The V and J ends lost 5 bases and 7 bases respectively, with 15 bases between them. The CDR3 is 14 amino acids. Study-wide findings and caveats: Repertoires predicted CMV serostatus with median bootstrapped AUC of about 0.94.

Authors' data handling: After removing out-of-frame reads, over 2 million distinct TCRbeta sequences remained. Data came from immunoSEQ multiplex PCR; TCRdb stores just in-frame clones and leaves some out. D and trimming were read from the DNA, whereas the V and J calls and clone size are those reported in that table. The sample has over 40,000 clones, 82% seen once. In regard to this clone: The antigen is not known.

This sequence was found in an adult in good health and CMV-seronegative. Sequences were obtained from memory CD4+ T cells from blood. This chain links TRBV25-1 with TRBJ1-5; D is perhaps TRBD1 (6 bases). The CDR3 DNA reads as TGTGCCAGCAGTCTACAGGGCCACAAGCAGCCCCAGCATTTT. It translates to CASSLQGHKQPQHF.